This T cell receptor beta chain was identified during a study of shared clonotypes between healthy human individuals. About this clone: Other DNA sequences in the same sample also yield this CDR3.

The data were produced by immunoSEQ multiplex PCR, yet TCRdb's version contains in-frame clones alone and is incomplete. This table has about 990,000 clones, around 82% appearing once. V gave up 0 bases and J gave up 4 bases, with 6 bases separating them. CDR1 is LNHNV, CDR2 YYDKDF, per germline (reference sequence). This CDR3 spans 13 amino acids. This receptor was taken from a man aged 18 to 29 in good health. Some clones in this sample may be carry-over from other donors' samples. This chain links TRBV15 with TRBJ1-2; D unclear. The sequenced sample was memory CD4+ T cells from PBMCs. Subset defined: CD45RA-negative fraction. The CDR3 spells CATSREGLYGYTF. The CDR3 region has the DNA TGTGCCACCAGCAGAGAAGGGCTCTATGGCTACACCTTC.